The source of this T cell receptor beta chain is a study of PD-L1 blockade in urothelial cancer. Whole-study context: The patients first took atezolizumab in 2014, receiving 1,200 mg intravenously every 3 weeks.

Trimming cost V 1 base and J 2 bases, with 11 bases left between them. Germline CDR1 and CDR2: SGHAT and FQNNGV. The CDR3 loop spans 15 amino acids. Indicated time point: peripheral blood 6 weeks after treatment start. Concerning this clone: What it recognizes is unknown.

Synthetic analogs of TCR templates were spiked into every PCR. Assay used: immunoSEQ multiplex PCR; TCRdb lists only in-frame clones, some missing. The sample yields about 120,000 clones, more than 85% seen once. General observations from the study: Clones that were tumor-associated expanded more in the blood of durable-benefit patients at 3 weeks.

The chain recombines TRBV11-2 with TRBJ1-2; D not certain. This receptor was obtained from a man aged 55 to 69 with urothelial cancer. Here the sequenced sample was PBMCs, taken around atezolizumab (anti-PD-L1) treatment. DNA for the CDR3: TGTGCCAGCAGCTTAGGATATGCAGGAAACTATGGCTACACCTTC. This sequence encodes CASSLGYAGNYGYTF.